This TCR beta chain stems from a study of blood T cell repertoires in COVID-19. Study summary: Acute-phase and convalescent COVID-19 samples originated in the United States, Italy and Spain. T cells, B-cell-depleted T cells, or PBMCs supplied cDNA or gDNA.

The CDR3 is made up of 16 amino acids. CDR1 and CDR2 (germline): PRHDT, FYEKMQ (reference sequence). The J segment lost 4 bases and the V segment lost 4 bases, leaving 2 bases of the junction unmatched. Authors' processing steps: The assay estimated nucleated cells by amplifying reference gene primers. The assay was immunoSEQ multiplex PCR, and TCRdb's table has in-frame clones only and misses some. D and trimming were read from the DNA, whereas the V and J calls and clone size are those reported in that table. This table has about 260,000 clones, 75% to 90% appearing once. The rearrangement uses TRBV13 and TRBJ2-3; TRBD2 agrees at 16 bases. The sequenced material came from PBMCs or T cells enriched from blood (not recorded which). This TCR was recovered from a woman younger than 45 with acute COVID-19. In DNA, the CDR3 is TGTGCCAGCAGCTACGGGACTAGCGGGAGGGCAGATACGCAGTATTTT. It specifies CASSYGTSGRADTQYF.